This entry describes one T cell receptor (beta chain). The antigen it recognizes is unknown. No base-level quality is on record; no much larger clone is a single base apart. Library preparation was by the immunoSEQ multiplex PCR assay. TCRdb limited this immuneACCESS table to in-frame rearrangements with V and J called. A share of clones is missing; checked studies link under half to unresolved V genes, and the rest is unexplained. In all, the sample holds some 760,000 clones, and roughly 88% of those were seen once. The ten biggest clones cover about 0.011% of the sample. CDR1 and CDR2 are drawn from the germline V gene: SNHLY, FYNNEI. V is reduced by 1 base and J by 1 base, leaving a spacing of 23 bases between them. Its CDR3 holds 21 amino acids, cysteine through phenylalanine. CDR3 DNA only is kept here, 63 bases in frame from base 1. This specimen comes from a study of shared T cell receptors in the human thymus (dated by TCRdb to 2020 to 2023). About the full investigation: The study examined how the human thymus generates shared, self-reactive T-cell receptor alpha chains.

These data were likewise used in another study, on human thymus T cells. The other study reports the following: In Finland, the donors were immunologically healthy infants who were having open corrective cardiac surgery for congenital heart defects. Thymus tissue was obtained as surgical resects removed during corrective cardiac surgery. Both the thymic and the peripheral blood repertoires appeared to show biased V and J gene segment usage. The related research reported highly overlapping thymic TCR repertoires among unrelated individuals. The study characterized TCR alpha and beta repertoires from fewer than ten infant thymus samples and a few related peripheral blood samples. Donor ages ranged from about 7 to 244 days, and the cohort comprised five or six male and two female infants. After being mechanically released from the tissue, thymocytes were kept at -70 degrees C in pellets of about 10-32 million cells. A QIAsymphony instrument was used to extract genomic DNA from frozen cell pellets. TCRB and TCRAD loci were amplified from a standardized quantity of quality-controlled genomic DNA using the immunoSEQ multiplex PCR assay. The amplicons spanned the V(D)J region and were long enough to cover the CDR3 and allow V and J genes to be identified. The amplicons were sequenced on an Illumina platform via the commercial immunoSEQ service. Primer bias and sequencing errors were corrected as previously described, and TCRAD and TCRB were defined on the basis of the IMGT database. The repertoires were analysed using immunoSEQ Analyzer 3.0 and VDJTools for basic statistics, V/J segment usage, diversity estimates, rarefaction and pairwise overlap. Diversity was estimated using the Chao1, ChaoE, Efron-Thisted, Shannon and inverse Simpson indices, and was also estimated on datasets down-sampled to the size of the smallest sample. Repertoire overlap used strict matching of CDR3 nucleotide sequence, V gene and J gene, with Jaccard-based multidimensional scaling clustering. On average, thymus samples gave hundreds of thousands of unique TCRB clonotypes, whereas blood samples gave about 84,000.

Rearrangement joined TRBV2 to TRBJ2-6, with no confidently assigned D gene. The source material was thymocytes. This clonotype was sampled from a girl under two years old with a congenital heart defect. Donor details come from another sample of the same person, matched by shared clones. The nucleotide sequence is TGTGCCAGCAGTGAAGTGCCCAAATCTGATCCGCCACAGTCTGGGGCCAACGTCCTGACTTTC. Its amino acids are CASSEVPKSDPPQSGANVLTF. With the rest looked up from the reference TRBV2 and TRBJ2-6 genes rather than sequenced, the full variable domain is EPEVTQTPSHQVTQMGQEVILRCVPISNHLYFYWYRQILGQKVEFLVSFYNNEISEKSEIFDDQFSVERPDGSNFTLKIRSTKLEDSAMYFCASSEVPKSDPPQSGANVLTFGAGSRLTVL.